This T cell receptor (beta chain) was recovered during a study of cytomegalovirus exposure and HLA in healthy donors. J lost 2 bases, V lost 5 bases, and 4 bases had no gene match. The CDR3 sequence is 16 residues long. The V gene's germline CDR1 is PRHDT and CDR2 FYEKMQ (reference sequence). PCR involved 60 Vbeta and 13 Jbeta primers. This table comes from immunoSEQ multiplex PCR, and its TCRdb copy is limited to in-frame clones, with some not included. The sample holds around 150,000 clones, 80% seen once. This clone has only a few counts. Participants comprised healthy donors of bone marrow. Nominally healthy donors were sampled, though unrecorded immune exposures were likely.

This rearrangement joins TRBV13 to TRBJ2-3, with 13 bases aligning to TRBD2. The origin of this receptor is a man aged 25 to 40 in good health and CMV-seronegative. Sequenced: PBMCs. The CDR3 nucleotides are TGTGCCAGCAGCCCGGGACTAGCGGGGCCCACAGATACGCAGTATTTT. Protein sequence: CASSPGLAGPTDTQYF.